Below are 18 T cell receptor beta chains sequenced from a single sample in a study of beta chain features in type 1 diabetes. Expressed TCRB transcripts were sequenced because the entire RNA isolate underwent reverse transcription. Some clones are missing from TCRdb's copy, which holds only in-frame ones; the method was immunoSEQ multiplex PCR. The sample has 95,000 to 150,000 clones, 15% to 20% seen once. These receptors have no identified antigens. General study results and limits: In every one of the four CD4+ subsets, TCRB CDR3s were moderately but significantly shorter in Type 1 diabetes patients.

Sequencing was done on a sample of central memory CD4+ T cells from blood. The receptors were sampled from a man younger than 35 with type 1 diabetes.

The chain couples TRBV7-9 to TRBJ2-7; D is unresolved. This CDR3 spans 13 amino acids. Trimming took 5 bases from V and 4 from J, leaving 12 bases between them. Germline CDR1 and CDR2: SEHNR and FQNEAQ (reference sequence). For the CDR3, the DNA is TGTGCCAGCAGCCTCCCGGGCTTATACGAGCAGTACTTC. It translates to CASSLPGLYEQYF.

The chain carries TRBV30 and TRBJ2-5; a possible D gene is TRBD1 (6 bases). The CDR3 sequence is 13 residues long. Per the germline V gene, CDR1 is GTSNPN and CDR2 is SVGIG (reference sequence). The V and J ends lost 0 bases and 2 bases respectively, with 7 bases between them. In DNA form, the CDR3 reads TGTGCCTGGAGTGTCGGGACACAAGAGACCCAGTACTTC. This gives the protein CAWSVGTQETQYF.

This clone has a handful of counts. This sequence joins TRBV6-1 and TRBJ2-1; tentative D call: TRBD2 (6 bases). V lost 3 bases and J 3 bases, leaving 12 bases between the germline ends. In germline, CDR1 is MNHNS, CDR2 SASEGT. This CDR3 has 15 amino acids. CDR3 protein: CASSDYREIYNEQFF. The CDR3, as DNA: TGTGCCAGCAGTGATTACCGGGAGATCTACAATGAGCAGTTCTTC.

The rearrangement links TRBV15 to TRBJ2-2; a possible D gene is TRBD1 (5 bases). The CDR3 loop spans 13 amino acids. Trimming removed 4 bases at V and 6 bases at J, with 9 bases between. Germline-derived CDR1 and CDR2 are LNHNV and YYDKDF (reference sequence). In DNA form, the CDR3 reads TGTGCCACCAGCACGGACATCCCCGGGGAGCTGTTTTTT. Translating it yields CATSTDIPGELFF.

The chain joins TRBV7-6 to TRBJ2-5, with D unresolved. V lost 2 bases to trimming and J lost 2 bases, with 6 bases between them. In germline, CDR1 is SGHVS, CDR2 FNYEAQ. The CDR3 is 13 residues long. CDR3 DNA sequence: TGTGCCAGCAGCTTATACCTACAAGAGACCCAGTACTTC. It encodes CASSLYLQETQYF.

This clone was observed a handful of times. The chain couples TRBV6-5 to TRBJ2-5; 8 nucleotides line up with TRBD2. Germline loops: CDR1 MNHEY, CDR2 SVGAGI. The CDR3 sequence is 14 residues long. With 0 bases clipped from V and 5 bases from J, the junction kept 2 bases outside the gene matches. This chain's CDR3 is CASSYSQRGETQYF. CDR3 coding DNA: TGTGCCAGCAGTTACTCCCAGCGGGGGGAGACCCAGTACTTC.

This rearrangement joins TRBV6-5 to TRBJ2-7; TRBD2 aligns across 7 bases. The germline V gene encodes CDR1 MNHEY and CDR2 SVGAGI. Germline trimming cut 4 bases from V and 10 bases from J; bases unmatched to any gene: 4. The CDR3 sequence is 11 residues long. In DNA form, the CDR3 reads TGTGCCAGCAGTTCTAGCGGCCCTCAGTACTTC. Its translation is CASSSSGPQYF.

The sample holds many counts of this clone. V gene TRBV6-5 combines with J gene TRBJ2-4; 7 nucleotides agree with TRBD1. This CDR3 is 16 amino acids long. Trimming at V came to 4 bases and at J to 1 base, leaving 7 bases not matched to a gene. The germline V gene has CDR1 MNHEY and CDR2 SVGAGI. The CDR3: CASSSFHRGAKNIQYF. The CDR3 DNA follows: TGTGCCAGCAGTTCGTTTCACAGGGGCGCCAAAAACATTCAGTACTTC.

The V call is TRBV4-3, the J call TRBJ2-7; perhaps TRBD2 as D (6 bases). Trimming pared 0 bases from V and 7 bases from J, leaving 10 bases between. The CDR3 length is 13 residues. Germline lookup yields CDR1 LGHNA and CDR2 YSLEER. CDR3 loop: CASSQEFAGEQYF. The CDR3 DNA is TGCGCCAGCAGCCAAGAGTTTGCGGGGGAGCAGTACTTC.

In its sample, this clone was seen a few times. The rearrangement joins TRBV27 to TRBJ1-2; D might be TRBD1 (5 bases). CDR3 length equals 14 residues. Germline V gene lookup returns CDR1 MNHEY and CDR2 SMNVEV (reference sequence). V lost 7 bases and J lost 4, with 16 bases in between. The CDR3 DNA is TGTGCCAGCAAGAGTTCCGACAGATCCTATGGCTACACCTTC. Its translation is CASKSSDRSYGYTF.

This clone turned up a few times. This rearrangement joins TRBV13 to TRBJ2-6; D is unresolved. The germline gives CDR1 PRHDT, CDR2 FYEKMQ (reference sequence). This CDR3 is 16 amino acids long. V lost 5 bases to trimming and J lost 2 bases, with 13 bases between them. The CDR3 spells CASSLHNLPGANVLTF. The CDR3 region has the DNA TGTGCCAGCAGCCTCCACAATCTACCTGGGGCCAACGTCCTGACTTTC.

This clone was counted between two and nine times. The rearrangement uses TRBV6-1 and TRBJ2-3, with D maybe TRBD1 (6 bases). Per the germline V gene, CDR1 is MNHNS and CDR2 is SASEGT. The germline V and J ends were trimmed by 8 bases and 0 bases, with 24 bases remaining between them. The CDR3 has 18 residues. The CDR3 DNA reads as TGTGCCAGCCGTGCAGATTTTTCACAGGGATGGAGCACAGATACGCAGTATTTT. It yields the protein CASRADFSQGWSTDTQYF.

This clone occurred a few times. V gene TRBV25-1 combines with J gene TRBJ2-1; 9 bases are a match to TRBD1. The trim removed 1 base at V and 4 bases at J, leaving 5 bases unmatched. The V gene's germline CDR1 is MGHDK and CDR2 SYGVNS. CDR3 length: 16 residues. CDR3 coding DNA: TGTGCCAGCAGTGAATTCGGGACAGGGATTTACAATGAGCAGTTCTTC. This sequence encodes CASSEFGTGIYNEQFF.

This chain uses TRBV7-2 with TRBJ2-5; 10 bases agree with TRBD1. Germline CDR1 and CDR2: SGHTA and FQGNSA. V lost 5 bases, J lost 5 bases, and 8 bases stayed unmatched. There are 15 residues in the CDR3. CDR3 protein: CASSPIRTGGETQYF. CDR3 bases: TGTGCCAGCAGCCCCATCCGGACAGGGGGTGAGACCCAGTACTTC. The variable domain in full, with the rest retrieved from reference TRBV7-2 and TRBJ2-5, is GAGVSQSPSNKVTEKGKDVELRCDPISGHTALYWYRQSLGQGLEFLIYFQGNSAPDKSGLPSDRFSAERTGGSVSTLTIQRTQQEDSAVYLCASSPIRTGGETQYFGPGTRLLVL.

V and J are TRBV19 and TRBJ2-1; a weak D match, TRBD1 (7 bases). The CDR3 sequence is 14 residues long. With 6 bases removed from V and 7 bases from J, the gap between germline ends came to 16 bases. CDR1 and CDR2 (germline): LNHDA, SQIVND (reference sequence). The CDR3 reads CASRGQGGGNEQFF. The CDR3 DNA sequence: TGTGCCAGTAGGGGGCAGGGGGGCGGAAATGAGCAGTTCTTC.

This clone has a handful of counts. The chain joins TRBV4-3 to TRBJ2-1; no clear D. The CDR3 covers 14 residues. The ends were cut back, 0 bases at V and 8 bases at J, with 11 bases in the middle. The germline V gene has CDR1 LGHNA and CDR2 YSLEER. This CDR3 is CASSQDESRDEQFF. The CDR3 DNA is TGCGCCAGCAGCCAAGATGAATCTCGGGATGAGCAGTTCTTC.

The chain employs TRBV7-2 and TRBJ1-5, with 9 positions matching TRBD1. Germline lookup yields CDR1 SGHTA and CDR2 FQGNSA. V shed 5 bases, J shed 2 bases, and the junction held 4 bases outside the gene matches. This CDR3 region has 15 residues. The CDR3 DNA follows: TGTGCCAGCAGCCTCACAGGGGGCGGCAATCAGCCCCAGCATTTT. This codes for CASSLTGGGNQPQHF.

The table lists this clone with a few counts. The rearrangement uses TRBV5-4 and TRBJ2-1; no clear D. This CDR3 is built from 14 residues. Per germline, CDR1 SGHNT and CDR2 YYREEE (reference sequence). Trimming removed 4 bases at V and 7 bases at J, with 15 bases between. This CDR3 reads CASSAYQVGNEQFF. The CDR3, as DNA: TGTGCCAGCAGCGCTTACCAGGTAGGAAATGAGCAGTTCTTC. The entire variable domain, with the rest obtained from reference TRBV5-4 and TRBJ2-1, is as follows: ETGVTQSPTHLIKTRGQQVTLRCSSQSGHNTVSWYQQALGQGPQFIFQYYREEENGRGNFPPRFSGLQFPNYSSELNVNALELDDSALYLCASSAYQVGNEQFFGPGTRLTVL.